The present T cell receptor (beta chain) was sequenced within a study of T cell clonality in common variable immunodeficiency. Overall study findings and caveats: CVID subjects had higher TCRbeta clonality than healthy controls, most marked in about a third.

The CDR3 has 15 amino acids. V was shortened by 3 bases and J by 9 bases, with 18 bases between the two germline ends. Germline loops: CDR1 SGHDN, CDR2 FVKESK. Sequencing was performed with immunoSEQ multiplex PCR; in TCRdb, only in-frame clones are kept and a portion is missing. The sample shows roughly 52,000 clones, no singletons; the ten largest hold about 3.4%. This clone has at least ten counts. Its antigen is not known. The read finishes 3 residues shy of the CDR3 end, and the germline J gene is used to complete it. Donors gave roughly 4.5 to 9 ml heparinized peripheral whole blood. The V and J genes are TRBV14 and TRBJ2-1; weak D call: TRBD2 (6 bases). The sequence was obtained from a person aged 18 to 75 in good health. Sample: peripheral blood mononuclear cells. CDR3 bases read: TGTGCCAGCAGCCAGGAATCTCTCCTAGCGAGTGAG. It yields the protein CASSQESLLASE. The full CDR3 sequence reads CASSQESLLASEQFF. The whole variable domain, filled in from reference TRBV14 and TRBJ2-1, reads EAGVTQFPSHSVIEKGQTVTLRCDPISGHDNLYWYRRVMGKEIKFLLHFVKESKQDESGMPNNRFLAERTGGTYSTLKVQPAELEDSGVYFCASSQESLLASEQFFGPGTRLTVL.